A selection of T cell receptor beta chains follows, all from one sample in a study of blood T cells in healthy people across ages. A single record per CDR3 protein comes from TCRdb applying MiXCR to the 5' RACE reads. The sample contains over 1,500,000 distinct CDR3 sequences, about 50% of which appear only once. Sequencing was done on a sample of blood. The receptors stem from a middle-aged woman in good health. CDR3s include the opening cysteine and the closing phenylalanine or tryptophan.

j_call v_call cdr3_aa
TRBJ2-3 TRBV4-2 CASSQDIGDTQYF
TRBJ2-5 TRBV9 CASSVSLAGVETQYF
TRBJ2-7 TRBV20-1 CSARDLATSSVREQYF
TRBJ1-1 TRBV29-1 CSAWGGGAGNTEAFF
TRBJ2-5 TRBV28 CASSLRPAQETQYF
TRBJ1-2 TRBV20-1 CSASYQGYGYTF
TRBJ2-1 TRBV20-1 CSARDRQGVGNEQFF
TRBJ2-1 TRBV11-2 CASSSRGQGSSYNEQFF
TRBJ1-2 TRBV20-1 CSASSGTYGYTF
TRBJ2-5 TRBV7-2 CASSLTPGYQETQYF
TRBJ1-4 TRBV29-1 CSAYPESSEKLFF
TRBJ2-1 TRBV4-3 CASSQVNWGTYNEQFF
TRBJ2-3 TRBV12-3/TRBV12-4 CASSLLGGGTRDTQYF
TRBJ2-3 TRBV20-1 CSARGTSGGYTDTQYF
TRBJ2-3 TRBV9 CASSSRQSTDTQYF
TRBJ2-1 TRBV14 CASSQEGWGGAWNEQFF
TRBJ2-7 TRBV6-2/TRBV6-3 CASSYSGVYEQYF
TRBJ2-5 TRBV15 CATSRSQVQETQYF
TRBJ2-4 TRBV24-1 CATSDPRQGHIQYF
TRBJ1-6 TRBV4-2 CASSQEFRTGASSYNSPLHF
TRBJ2-1 TRBV7-9 CASSFDPEQFF
TRBJ2-3 TRBV27 CASMPGAAGTDTQYF
TRBJ2-7 TRBV7-2 CASSLVGLGDNEQYF
TRBJ2-5 TRBV5-1 CASIRGDTQETQYF